Following are 19 T cell receptor beta chains from one sample sequenced in a study of cytotoxic CD8 clonotypes in ibrutinib-treated CLL. Repertoires were generated with immunoSEQ multiplex PCR, while TCRdb's copy carries only in-frame clones and drops some. The sample carries 100,000 or so clones, 55% to 75% recorded once. The sample here was PBMCs, taken after 24 months of ibrutinib treatment. These receptors originate from a human donor with chronic lymphocytic leukemia.

The rearrangement uses TRBV2 and TRBJ2-1, with D hard to call. The V gene's germline CDR1 is SNHLY and CDR2 FYNNEI. CDR3 length: 13 residues. Trimming left V 4 bases short and J 6 bases short, with 10 bases between. The CDR3 loop reads CASSVWVGNEQFF. The CDR3 nucleotides read TGTGCCAGCAGTGTGTGGGTGGGCAATGAGCAGTTCTTC.

The V call is TRBV9, the J call TRBJ2-3; tentatively, D is TRBD2 (6 bases). Germline V lookup: CDR1 SGDLS, CDR2 YYNGEE. The ends were cut back, 0 bases at V and 2 bases at J, with 10 bases in the middle. The CDR3 consists of 15 residues. The CDR3 spells CASSVATSPTDTQYF. In DNA, the CDR3 is TGTGCCAGCAGCGTAGCTACTAGCCCCACAGATACGCAGTATTTT.

V and J are TRBV27 and TRBJ2-3; tentatively, D is TRBD2 (6 bases). The CDR3 spans 15 residues. Germline V lookup: CDR1 MNHEY, CDR2 SMNVEV (reference sequence). Trimming stripped 5 bases from V and 0 bases from J, with 12 bases between. The CDR3 bases are TGTGCCAGCAGTCCCCGGGGGTTGAGCACAGATACGCAGTATTTT. It translates to CASSPRGLSTDTQYF.

CDR3 protein: CASSPGTETYGYTF. In nucleotides, the CDR3 is TGTGCCAGCTCACCAGGGACAGAAACATATGGCTACACCTTC. The chain recombines TRBV18 with TRBJ1-2; 7 nucleotides line up with TRBD1. The CDR3 covers 14 residues. The V segment lost 2 bases and the J segment 5 bases; nucleotides outside the gene matches: 5. Germline loops: CDR1 KGHSH, CDR2 LQKENI.

The V and J genes are TRBV28 and TRBJ2-3; perhaps TRBD1 as D (6 bases). V gave up 5 bases and J gave up 1 base, with 7 bases separating them. The V gene's germline CDR1 is MDHEN and CDR2 SYDVKM. The CDR3 runs 13 residues. DNA for the CDR3: TGTGCCAGCAGTCCAGGGGGCACAGATACGCAGTATTTT. This encodes CASSPGGTDTQYF.

J is TRBJ2-5 and V is TRBV5-1; either TRBD1 or TRBD2 may supply D (6 bases each). Between the trimmed V and J ends, which lost 6 bases and 5 bases, there was a span of 20 bases. The CDR3 extends over 15 amino acids. Germline CDR1 reads SGHRS; CDR2 reads YFSETQ. CDR3 bases: TGCGCCAGCAACACCGAAAAGGGGGGCGGTGAGACCCAGTACTTC. The encoded protein is CASNTEKGGGETQYF. Full variable domain (outside the CDR3, taken from reference TRBV5-1 and TRBJ2-5): KAGVTQTPRYLIKTRGQQVTLSCSPISGHRSVSWYQQTPGQGLQFLFEYFSETQRNKGNFPGRFSGRQFSNSRSEMNVSTLELGDSALYLCASNTEKGGGETQYFGPGTRLLVL.

The J gene is TRBJ2-7, the V gene TRBV6-1; D may be TRBD2 (5 bases). CDR3 size: 13 residues. V was pared by 4 bases and J by 2 bases, with 9 bases between. Germline assignment: CDR1 MNHNS and CDR2 SASEGT. The CDR3 DNA reads as TGTGCCAGCAGTGGAGGACTTGCCTACGAGCAGTACTTC. Translation: CASSGGLAYEQYF.

This clone appeared a few times. The rearrangement joins TRBV14 to TRBJ2-5; possible D gene TRBD2, 5 bases. The CDR3 sequence is 14 residues long. V was shortened by 1 base and J by 6 bases, with 12 bases between the two germline ends. Germline V CDR1 and CDR2: SGHDN, FVKESK. The CDR3 DNA reads as TGTGCCAGCAGCCAAGTTTACCCTAGCCAGACCCAGTACTTC. This gives the protein CASSQVYPSQTQYF.

In its sample, this clone was seen many times. This sequence joins TRBV30 and TRBJ2-7; a weak D match, TRBD2 (6 bases). The germline V gene encodes CDR1 GTSNPN and CDR2 SVGIG (reference sequence). V was trimmed by 0 bases and J by 4 bases, leaving 16 bases between them. The CDR3 extends over 15 amino acids. Written as DNA, the CDR3 is TGTGCCTGGAGTGTTGGAGGGGCTGGTAGTTACGAGCAGTACTTC. It specifies CAWSVGGAGSYEQYF.

The V and J genes are TRBV4-2 and TRBJ2-7, with D possibly matching TRBD1 (5 bases). The length of the CDR3 is 14 residues. CDR1 LGHNA and CDR2 YNFKEQ come from the germline V gene. With 0 bases removed from V and 4 bases from J, the gap between germline ends came to 10 bases. Here the CDR3 DNA reads TGTGCCAGCAGCCAAGATCAGGGTAATTACGAGCAGTACTTC. Translating gives CASSQDQGNYEQYF.

The V gene is TRBV2, the J gene TRBJ2-1; D is undetermined. V was cut by 9 bases and J by 0 bases, with 12 bases left in between. Looked up from germline, CDR1 is SNHLY and CDR2 is FYNNEI. This CDR3 has 14 amino acids. CDR3 sequence (DNA): TGTGCCAGGGATCAGGAGAGCTCCTACAATGAGCAGTTCTTC. This translates into CARDQESSYNEQFF. Variable domain in full (rest from reference TRBV2 and TRBJ2-1): EPEVTQTPSHQVTQMGQEVILRCVPISNHLYFYWYRQILGQKVEFLVSFYNNEISEKSEIFDDQFSVERPDGSNFTLKIRSTKLEDSAMYFCARDQESSYNEQFFGPGTRLTVL.

The rearrangement joins TRBV13 to TRBJ2-7; 9 bases match TRBD1. This CDR3 region has 14 residues. Germline-derived CDR1 and CDR2 are PRHDT and FYEKMQ (reference sequence). V shed 4 bases, J shed 4 bases, and the junction held 5 bases outside the gene matches. The DNA of the CDR3 is TGTGCCAGCAGCTCAACAGGGGGCTTGTACGAGCAGTACTTC. This gives the protein CASSSTGGLYEQYF. Based on the CDR3 plus reference TRBV13 and TRBJ2-7, the full variable domain is AAGVIQSPRHLIKEKRETATLKCYPIPRHDTVYWYQQGPGQDPQFLISFYEKMQSDKGSIPDRFSAQQFSDYHSELNMSSLELGDSALYFCASSSTGGLYEQYFGPGTRLTVT.

This clone was observed a handful of times. CDR3 bases: TGCGCCAGCAGCCCCCCCCACAGGGCCAGGGGGGGCTACACCTTC. Its translation is CASSPPHRARGGYTF. J is TRBJ1-2 and V is TRBV4-1, with 7 bases identical to TRBD1. V lost 4 bases to trimming and J lost 8 bases; unmatched junction nucleotides: 13. The germline V gene has CDR1 MGHRA and CDR2 YSYEKL. This CDR3 contains 15 residues.

The chain links TRBV5-1 to TRBJ2-7; D possibly corresponds to TRBD1 (5 bases). This CDR3 is built from 13 residues. CDR1 and CDR2 from the germline V gene are SGHRS and YFSETQ. Trimming shortened V by 4 bases and J by 5 bases, and 13 bases separated the two germline ends. The CDR3 here is CASSPVGVDEQYF. CDR3 nucleotides: TGCGCCAGCAGCCCGGTAGGGGTTGACGAGCAGTACTTC.

The chain couples TRBV27 to TRBJ1-2; 8 positions match TRBD1. This CDR3 contains 13 residues. Germline assignment: CDR1 MNHEY and CDR2 SMNVEV (reference sequence). The V segment lost 6 bases and the J segment 8 bases; nucleotides outside the gene matches: 8. The chain's CDR3 is CASSRTGTTGYTF. In DNA, the CDR3 is TGTGCCAGCAGCCGGACAGGGACTACGGGCTACACCTTC.

This rearrangement joins TRBV19 to TRBJ1-5; no definite D call. CDR1 and CDR2 (germline): LNHDA, SQIVND (reference sequence). Trimming took off 6 bases at V and 8 bases at J, with 14 bases between the two ends. The CDR3 contains 13 residues. In DNA form, the CDR3 reads TGTGCCAGTAGCTTGGGTGGGTTTGAGCCCCAGCATTTT. Translating it yields CASSLGGFEPQHF.

J is TRBJ1-5 and V is TRBV5-1; D remains ambiguous. The V and J ends lost 0 bases and 0 bases respectively, with 4 bases between them. The CDR3 is made up of 14 amino acids. Germline values: CDR1 SGHRS, CDR2 YFSETQ. In DNA form, the CDR3 reads TGCGCCAGCAGCTTGGAGGCTAGCAATCAGCCCCAGCATTTT. Encoded protein: CASSLEASNQPQHF.

This chain links TRBV7-6 with TRBJ2-7; 9 bases are a match to TRBD2. The CDR3 covers 14 residues. Trimming cost V 3 bases and J 5 bases; bases outside gene matches: 5. Looked up from germline, CDR1 is SGHVS and CDR2 is FNYEAQ. This CDR3 reads CASSFVSGGHEQYF. CDR3 in DNA: TGTGCCAGCAGCTTTGTTAGCGGGGGCCACGAGCAGTACTTC.

The CDR3 loop is CASSPPGTGLEAFF. The DNA of the CDR3 is TGTGCCAGCTCACCACCGGGGACAGGACTTGAAGCTTTCTTT. The chain joins TRBV18 to TRBJ1-1, with TRBD1 matching over 8 bases. The CDR3 is 14 amino acids. The V segment lost 0 bases and the J segment 7 bases; nucleotides outside the gene matches: 4. Germline CDR1 reads KGHSH; CDR2 reads LQKENI.